These 28 T cell receptor beta chains were all obtained from the same sample, sequenced in a study of early T cells in non-severe SARS-CoV-2 infection. TCRdb recomputed calls from the 5' RACE reads with MiXCR, one row per CDR3 protein. This table has about 46,000 distinct CDR3 sequences, approximately 9.4% appearing once. The sample comprised whole blood. The receptors were gathered from an adult who was a healthcare worker with PCR-confirmed SARS-CoV-2 infection or an uninfected control (not recorded which).

The chain carries TRBV7-9 and TRBJ2-5; tentatively, D is TRBD1 (5 bases). Germline loops: CDR1 SEHNR, CDR2 FQNEAQ (reference sequence). V was clipped by 5 bases and J by 5 bases, with 18 bases between them. The CDR3 has 15 amino acids. The CDR3 is CASSLGAVKAETQYF. The CDR3 DNA is TGTGCCAGCAGCCTAGGGGCGGTTAAAGCGGAGACCCAGTACTTC.

The chain is built from TRBV28 and TRBJ1-1, with D perhaps TRBD1 (5 bases). The germline CDR1 and CDR2 sequences are MDHEN and SYDVKM. The germline V and J ends were trimmed by 5 bases and 11 bases, with 12 bases remaining between them. This CDR3 has 11 residues. The CDR3 DNA follows: TGTGCCAGCAGTCTTCGACAGCGCGCTTTCTTT. Its protein is CASSLRQRAFF. Full variable domain (missing parts from reference TRBV28 and TRBJ1-1): DVKVTQSSRYLVKRTGEKVFLECVQDMDHENMFWYRQDPGLGLRLIYFSYDVKMKEKGDIPEGYSVSREKKERFSLILESASTNQTSMYLCASSLRQRAFFGQGTRLTVV.

This CDR3 is CAVWDRGKAGYGYTF. Here the CDR3 DNA reads TGTGCAGTATGGGACAGGGGTAAAGCTGGCTATGGCTACACCTTC. The gene calls are TRBV6-5 and TRBJ1-2; TRBD1 matches 10 bases. The CDR3 extends over 15 amino acids. CDR1 MNHEY and CDR2 SVGAGI come from the germline V gene.

This chain joins TRBV4-3 and TRBJ2-7, with no clear D. This CDR3 comprises 15 residues. In germline, CDR1 is LGHNA, CDR2 YSLEER. Deletions cut 0 bases from V and 0 bases from J, with 9 bases between. Here the CDR3 DNA reads TGCGCCAGCAGCCAAGACTCGAGGAGCTCCTACGAGCAGTACTTC. Protein product: CASSQDSRSSYEQYF.

This clonotype was counted ten times or more. The rearrangement links TRBV5-4 to TRBJ1-1, with 7 bases that match TRBD1. Trimming took 4 bases from V and 10 from J; bases not matched to a gene: 16. CDR1 and CDR2 (germline): SGHNT, YYREEE (reference sequence). This CDR3 comprises 15 residues. Here the CDR3 DNA reads TGTGCCAGCAGCCCGGAGAACAGGGGCGGAAGGGGAGCTTTCTTT. The encoded protein is CASSPENRGGRGAFF.

As regards this clonotype: This sequence may be a read error, since a much larger clone differs from it by one base. The chain uses TRBV27 and TRBJ2-3, with no clear D. Germline V gene data show CDR1 as MNHEY and CDR2 as SMNVEV (reference sequence). This CDR3 is 12 amino acids long. CDR3 sequence reads: CTSSFGRDTQYF. CDR3 sequence (DNA): TGTACCAGCAGTTTTGGTAGGGATACGCAGTATTTT.

V usage is TRBV11-2 and J usage is TRBJ2-5; 8 bases align to TRBD2. Trimming at V came to 0 bases and at J to 9 bases, leaving 3 bases not matched to a gene. From germline, CDR1 is SGHAT and CDR2 FQNNGV. The CDR3 runs 13 residues. The CDR3 DNA reads TGTGCCAGCAGCTTAGAGTCACTAGCGGCCCAGTACTTC. Residues: CASSLESLAAQYF.

This clonotype was seen many times. This sequence joins TRBV28 and TRBJ2-5, with 7 bases lining up with TRBD1. The germline gives CDR1 MDHEN, CDR2 SYDVKM. The CDR3 totals 14 residues. The junction had 8 bases not matched to a gene; V was cut back by 5 bases and J by 5 bases. CDR3 in DNA: TGTGCCAGCAGTCAATTTACAGGGGTGGAGACCCAGTACTTC. Translation gives CASSQFTGVETQYF. Together with reference TRBV28 and TRBJ2-5, the CDR3 gives the full variable domain: DVKVTQSSRYLVKRTGEKVFLECVQDMDHENMFWYRQDPGLGLRLIYFSYDVKMKEKGDIPEGYSVSREKKERFSLILESASTNQTSMYLCASSQFTGVETQYFGPGTRLLVL.

This chain joins TRBV4-3 and TRBJ2-3, with D possibly TRBD2 on 5 matching bases. This CDR3 has 18 amino acids. V was trimmed by 0 bases and J by 4 bases, leaving 20 bases between them. Per the germline V gene, CDR1 is LGHNA and CDR2 is YSLEER. CDR3 sequence: CASSQEVLGNGMADTQYF. CDR3 sequence (DNA): TGCGCCAGCAGCCAAGAGGTTCTTGGCAACGGGATGGCAGATACGCAGTATTTT.

At least ten counts were recorded for this clonotype. The chain links TRBV11-2 to TRBJ2-1; D is unresolved. The V gene lost 4 bases and the J gene lost 9 bases, with 13 bases spanning the gap. This CDR3 spans 13 amino acids. Germline V gene lookup returns CDR1 SGHAT and CDR2 FQNNGV. The CDR3 DNA follows: TGTGCCAGCAGCTCCAGTACAGCCACTGAGCAGTTCTTC. It codes for CASSSSTATEQFF.

V and J are TRBV6-2 or TRBV6-3 and TRBJ2-7; the match to TRBD1 covers 9 bases. CDR1 MNHEY and CDR2 SVGEGT come from the germline V gene. The CDR3 totals 16 residues. After removal of 0 bases from V and 3 bases from J, the junction contained 6 bases not matched to a gene. The CDR3, as DNA: TGTGCCAGCAGTTACTCGGACAGGGGTCCCTACTACGAGCAGTACTTC. Protein sequence: CASSYSDRGPYYEQYF.

Ten or more counts support this clonotype. The chain joins TRBV7-2 to TRBJ2-7; the match to TRBD1 covers 8 bases. Germline loops: CDR1 SGHTA, CDR2 FQGNSA. Germline trimming cut 5 bases from V and 9 bases from J; bases unmatched to any gene: 9. The length of the CDR3 is 13 residues. The CDR3 loop is CASSLHTDRGQYF. The CDR3 DNA reads as TGTGCCAGCAGCCTCCATACCGACAGGGGGCAGTACTTC.

This clonotype turned up a few times. The chain links TRBV2 to TRBJ2-5; no clear D gene. Germline V gives CDR1 SNHLY, CDR2 FYNNEI. The V gene lost 6 bases and the J gene lost 1 base, with 9 bases spanning the gap. The CDR3 has 13 amino acids. CDR3: CASSRSGQETQYF. CDR3 nucleotides: TGTGCCAGCAGCCGATCCGGCCAAGAGACCCAGTACTTC.

V usage is TRBV7-9 and J usage is TRBJ2-2; 7 bases are shared with TRBD1. This CDR3 contains 17 residues. Germline loops: CDR1 SEHNR, CDR2 FQNEAQ (reference sequence). V lost 5 bases to trimming and J lost 2 bases; unmatched junction nucleotides: 11. CDR3 nucleotide sequence: TGTGCCAGCAGCCGCCAGGGACAGACGATTAACACCGGGGAGCTGTTTTTT. Amino acid sequence: CASSRQGQTINTGELFF.

This clonotype occurred many times. The CDR3 DNA reads TGTGCCAGCAGCTCCCCTAATGGGAGATCCTACGAGCAGTACTTC. Translation: CASSSPNGRSYEQYF. The rearrangement joins TRBV5-6 to TRBJ2-7; D may be TRBD2 (5 bases). CDR3 length equals 15 residues. Trimming took off 3 bases at V and 1 base at J, with 14 bases between the two ends. Germline V CDR1 and CDR2: SGHDT, YYEEEE.

This clonotype was recorded at least ten times. This chain uses TRBV7-2 with TRBJ2-7; D may match TRBD1 or TRBD2 (5 bases each). The CDR3 spans 15 residues. Germline loops: CDR1 SGHTA, CDR2 FQGNSA. With 5 bases removed from V and 1 base from J, the gap between germline ends came to 15 bases. This chain's CDR3 is CASSTGDPGSYEQYF. The CDR3 DNA follows: TGTGCCAGCAGCACCGGGGACCCAGGGTCCTACGAGCAGTACTTC.

This clonotype was found a few times. The V and J genes are TRBV5-6 and TRBJ1-2; D is unresolved. V was trimmed by 0 bases and J by 2 bases, leaving 5 bases between them. The CDR3 extends over 13 amino acids. CDR1 and CDR2 from the germline V gene are SGHDT and YYEEEE. In DNA form, the CDR3 reads TGTGCCAGCAGCTTGGACAGCAACTATGGCTACACCTTC. Amino acids: CASSLDSNYGYTF.

V gene TRBV7-8 combines with J gene TRBJ2-5, with D unclear. Trimming took 6 bases from V and 5 from J, leaving 10 bases between them. The CDR3 has 12 residues. From germline, CDR1 is SGHVS and CDR2 FQNEAQ. This CDR3 is CASRPPGETQYF. DNA for the CDR3: TGTGCCAGCAGACCTCCCGGGGAGACCCAGTACTTC. The full variable domain, its missing parts supplied by reference TRBV7-8 and TRBJ2-5, is GAGVSQSPRYKVAKRGQDVALRCDPISGHVSLFWYQQALGQGPEFLTYFQNEAQLDKSGLPSDRFFAERPEGSVSTLKIQRTQQEDSAVYLCASRPPGETQYFGPGTRLLVL.

This clonotype was seen ten or more times. The chain recombines TRBV29-1 with TRBJ2-7; 8 bases map to TRBD2. V lost 5 bases to trimming and J lost 3 bases; unmatched junction nucleotides: 9. Germline V lookup: CDR1 SQVTM, CDR2 ANQGSEA. The CDR3 is made up of 14 amino acids. CDR3 coding DNA: TGCAGCGTTCGAACTAGCGGAGGCTACTACGAGCAGTACTTC. It encodes CSVRTSGGYYEQYF.

In its sample, this clonotype was seen a few times. The chain uses TRBV9 and TRBJ2-7; 8 bases fit TRBD1. V lost 4 bases, J lost 4 bases, and 7 bases stayed unmatched. The CDR3 loop spans 14 amino acids. Germline V gene sequence: CDR1 SGDLS, CDR2 YYNGEE. The CDR3 DNA reads TGTGCCAGCAGCATACGACAGGGGAAATACGAGCAGTACTTC. Protein: CASSIRQGKYEQYF.

The table lists this clonotype with a few counts. The CDR3 protein is CASSIHLQTYSYEQYF. The CDR3 DNA reads as TGTGCCAGTAGTATCCATCTACAGACATACTCCTACGAGCAGTACTTC. V usage is TRBV19 and J usage is TRBJ2-7; D remains unclear. Trimming cost V 3 bases and J 0 bases, with 15 bases left between them. The CDR3 totals 16 residues. Germline values: CDR1 LNHDA, CDR2 SQIVND (reference sequence).

This clonotype came up many times. The rearrangement joins TRBV5-1 to TRBJ2-1; D gene unclear. Trimming removed 4 bases at V and 7 bases at J, with 18 bases between. The CDR3 is 15 residues long. In germline, CDR1 is SGHRS, CDR2 YFSETQ. CDR3 sequence reads: CASSEGTAGVNEQFF. The CDR3 coding sequence is TGCGCCAGCAGCGAAGGCACCGCCGGTGTGAATGAGCAGTTCTTC.

The J gene is TRBJ2-3, the V gene TRBV12-3 or TRBV12-4; D ambiguous. CDR3 size: 16 residues. V shed 6 bases and J shed 2 bases, with 18 bases lying between them. As DNA, the CDR3 is TGTGCCAGCAGCCCCCCTGGACCCCGGTACACAGATACGCAGTATTTT. Amino acids: CASSPPGPRYTDTQYF.

This clonotype is judged medium-sized. The V and J genes are TRBV13 and TRBJ2-7, with a tentative D call TRBD2 (6 bases). The CDR3 is 13 amino acids. Trimming left V 7 bases short and J 0 bases short, with 10 bases between. In germline, CDR1 is PRHDT, CDR2 FYEKMQ (reference sequence). In nucleotides, the CDR3 is TGTGCCAGCAAACCGGGACTCTCCTACGAGCAGTACTTC. Translation: CASKPGLSYEQYF.

The chain employs TRBV20-1 and TRBJ2-3; 7 bases align to TRBD1. The CDR3 contains 15 residues. J lost 2 bases, V lost 6 bases, and 11 bases had no gene match. Germline V CDR1 and CDR2: DFQATT, SNEGSKA (reference sequence). DNA for the CDR3: TGCAGTGCCCTAGACAGGGATTTTTTCACAGATACGCAGTATTTT. Residues: CSALDRDFFTDTQYF.

The rearrangement joins TRBV9 to TRBJ2-5; D tentatively fits TRBD1 or TRBD2 (5 bases each). CDR3 length: 15 amino acids. CDR1 and CDR2 (germline): SGDLS, YYNGEE. With 0 bases removed from V and 5 bases from J, the gap between germline ends came to 14 bases. CDR3 sequence: CASSVGSRDGETQYF. Here the CDR3 DNA reads TGTGCCAGCAGCGTAGGTTCGAGGGACGGGGAGACCCAGTACTTC.

A few counts support this clonotype. The J gene is TRBJ1-5, the V gene TRBV28; a weak D match, TRBD1 (5 bases). Per germline, CDR1 MDHEN and CDR2 SYDVKM. The CDR3 has 13 amino acids. The germline V and J ends were trimmed by 7 bases and 2 bases, with 9 bases remaining between them. DNA for the CDR3: TGTGCCAGCACCTGGGGGGGCAATCAGCCCCAGCATTTT. This translates into CASTWGGNQPQHF.

As regards this clonotype: Since a much larger clone is just one base distant, this may be a read error. The chain couples TRBV6-6 to TRBJ2-1; D not resolved. Germline assignment: CDR1 MNHNY and CDR2 SVGAGI (reference sequence). The CDR3 consists of 12 residues. CDR3 nucleotides: TGTCCCAGCAGAAGTAGCCTCCTAGAGCAGTTCTTC. It yields the protein CPSRSSLLEQFF.